This TCR beta chain was captured by sequencing in a study of blood T cell repertoires in COVID-19 (TCRdb year 2020). At the level of the whole study: The collaborator samples originated in the United States, Italy and Spain and spanned the acute and convalescent phases of COVID-19. The prospective study material was composed of cDNA or gDNA derived from T cells, B-cell-depleted T cells, or PBMCs. Subjects who had been exposed to COVID-19, were actively infected with it, or had recovered from it provided the deeply sampled blood TCRbeta repertoires that made up the dataset. Where available, HLA class I and class II types were obtained from metadata supplied by the sample provider rather than from assay-based typing. The samples were drawn from the first 160 participants of the ongoing ImmuneRACE study and from roughly 1,300 subjects provided by 6 global collaborators. A de-identified subject ID, COVID-19 status, age in years and sex were almost always included in the sample metadata. The repertoires were released in a freely available public database meant as a resource for research on the immune response to SARS-CoV-2.

After removal of 8 bases from V and 6 bases from J, the junction retains 4 bases not matched to a gene. The CDR3 numbers 13 residues from cysteine through phenylalanine. The retained sequence is limited to the CDR3, 39 bases, with the frame set at the first base. Looking up the germline V gene (reference sequence) yields CDR1 LNHDA and CDR2 SQIVND. Each collaborating institution followed its own protocols to collect whole blood in K2EDTA tubes. For TCRbeta analysis, collaborator samples were shipped as frozen whole blood, as isolated PBMCs, or as DNA extracted from either sample type. TCRbeta CDR3 regions were amplified from genomic DNA using the immunoSEQ Assay, a bias-controlled multiplex PCR. The study's processing was this. The number of nucleated cells in each sample was estimated from the amplification of reference gene primers within the assay. To quantify the absolute abundance of each unique TCRbeta CDR3 rearrangement, sequence reads were collapsed and filtered. For each sample, productive Simpson clonality was calculated by taking the square root of Simpson's diversity index across productive rearrangements. TCRdb mirrors the immuneACCESS table, restricted to in-frame sequences. Some clones are absent from its copies; in checked studies, under half trace to an unresolved V gene, and the reason for the others is unknown. V and J calls and clone size follow that table, whereas D and trimming were derived from the DNA. This sample comprises about 400,000 clones, more than 80% of them detected only once. The leading ten clones occupy roughly 1.2% of the sample.

Comment on this clone: The antigen it binds to is not known. The record has no base qualities; no much larger clone is one base away.

Summary of the overall study and its limitations: The amount of clinical and demographic metadata varied by source and participant and was provided uncurated.

The sequencing sample was made of peripheral blood. The TCR originated in a middle-aged man with acute or convalescent COVID-19. The rearrangement combines TRBV19 with TRBJ2-1; 10 central bases correspond to TRBD1. The CDR3 protein sequence reads: CASGGQGSNEQFF. The nucleotide sequence is TGTGCCAGTGGGGGACAGGGGAGCAATGAGCAGTTCTTC.